This is a list of T cell receptor beta chains from one sample in a study of CD8+ T cells in alopecia areata. Assay used: immunoSEQ multiplex PCR; TCRdb lists only in-frame clones, some missing. The sample has approximately 89,000 clones, about 51% seen once. Sequencing was performed on NKG2D-high CD8+ T cells sorted from blood. The receptors were sampled from a human donor with alopecia areata. Both conserved end residues are part of each CDR3. A D gene is named only where the DNA matches it firmly. Only some rows state a clone size, as once, few, many or a class for expanded clones.

d_call	clone_size	j_call	v_call	cdr3_aa	cdr3_nt
.	.	TRBJ2-7	TRBV13	CASSSSAEVGQYF	TGTGCCAGCAGCTCCTCAGCCGAAGTGGGGCAGTACTTC
.	medium-sized	TRBJ2-1	TRBV10-3	CAPGRGEYNEQFF	TGTGCCCCAGGTCGGGGCGAGTACAATGAGCAGTTCTTC
TRBD1	once	TRBJ1-6	TRBV7-9	CASSPGTGGSPLHF	TGTGCCAGCAGCCCCGGGACAGGGGGTTCACCCCTCCACTTT
.	.	TRBJ1-1	TRBV18	CASSAGYTEAFF	TGTGCCAGCTCAGCGGGTTACACTGAAGCTTTCTTT
TRBD2	.	TRBJ2-1	TRBV30	CAWSQDSVTSGRYNEQFF	TGTGCCTGGAGTCAAGACTCTGTGACTAGCGGGCGCTACAATGAGCAGTTCTTC
.	.	TRBJ2-1	TRBV7-9	CASSSLQIDGQFF	TGTGCCAGCAGCTCCCTACAAATTGACGGGCAGTTCTTC
TRBD1	.	TRBJ2-2	TRBV5-1	CASSLGQGPAGELFF	TGCGCCAGCAGCCTGGGACAGGGTCCAGCCGGGGAGCTGTTTTTT
.	few	TRBJ1-1	TRBV29-1	CSVGFENTEAFF	TGCAGCGTTGGGTTCGAGAACACTGAAGCTTTCTTT
.	few	TRBJ2-5	TRBV29-1	CSSRGGQTDRDQETQYF	TGCAGCTCACGCGGGGGGCAAACCGACAGGGATCAAGAGACCCAGTACTTC
.	once	TRBJ2-7	TRBV30	CAWSVRGSYEQYF	TGTGCCTGGAGTGTCCGGGGTTCATACGAGCAGTACTTC
.	.	TRBJ2-1	TRBV29-1	CSVVWRQFSYNEQFF	TGCAGCGTTGTCTGGCGGCAGTTCTCCTACAATGAGCAGTTCTTC
.	.	TRBJ2-7	TRBV27	CASSSDAGGAYEQYF	TGTGCCAGCAGTTCCGACGCCGGCGGGGCCTACGAGCAGTACTTC
.	.	TRBJ2-7	TRBV5-6	CASSLTTGKQYF	TGTGCCAGCAGCCTAACTACAGGCAAGCAGTACTTC
.	.	TRBJ1-2	TRBV29-1	CTIADYGYTF	TGCACCATTGCTGACTATGGCTACACCTTC
.	.	TRBJ2-1	TRBV27	CASSLRGGGNEQFF	TGTGCCAGCAGTTTACGAGGGGGGGGGAATGAGCAGTTCTTC
.	.	TRBJ2-2	TRBV9	CASSVEAGELFF	TGTGCCAGCAGCGTAGAAGCCGGGGAGCTGTTTTTT